The text below deals with one T cell receptor (beta chain). The data derive from a study of T cell changes during pregnancy in multiple sclerosis. Clones were sequenced by immunoSEQ multiplex PCR, and TCRdb holds only the in-frame ones, with some missing. The sample has approximately 46,000 clones, 90% seen once. This CDR3 has 11 residues. The germline CDR1 and CDR2 sequences are MGHRA and YSYEKL. V was cut by 1 base and J by 12 bases, with 7 bases left in between. The sequence was obtained from a female donor in good health, enrolled as a control in a pregnancy study. The starting material was peripheral blood, obtained after pregnancy. The chain links TRBV4-1 to TRBJ2-1, with D uncertain. This CDR3 is CASSQGGGQFF. The CDR3 nucleotides are TGCGCCAGCAGCCAAGGAGGTGGGCAGTTCTTC.